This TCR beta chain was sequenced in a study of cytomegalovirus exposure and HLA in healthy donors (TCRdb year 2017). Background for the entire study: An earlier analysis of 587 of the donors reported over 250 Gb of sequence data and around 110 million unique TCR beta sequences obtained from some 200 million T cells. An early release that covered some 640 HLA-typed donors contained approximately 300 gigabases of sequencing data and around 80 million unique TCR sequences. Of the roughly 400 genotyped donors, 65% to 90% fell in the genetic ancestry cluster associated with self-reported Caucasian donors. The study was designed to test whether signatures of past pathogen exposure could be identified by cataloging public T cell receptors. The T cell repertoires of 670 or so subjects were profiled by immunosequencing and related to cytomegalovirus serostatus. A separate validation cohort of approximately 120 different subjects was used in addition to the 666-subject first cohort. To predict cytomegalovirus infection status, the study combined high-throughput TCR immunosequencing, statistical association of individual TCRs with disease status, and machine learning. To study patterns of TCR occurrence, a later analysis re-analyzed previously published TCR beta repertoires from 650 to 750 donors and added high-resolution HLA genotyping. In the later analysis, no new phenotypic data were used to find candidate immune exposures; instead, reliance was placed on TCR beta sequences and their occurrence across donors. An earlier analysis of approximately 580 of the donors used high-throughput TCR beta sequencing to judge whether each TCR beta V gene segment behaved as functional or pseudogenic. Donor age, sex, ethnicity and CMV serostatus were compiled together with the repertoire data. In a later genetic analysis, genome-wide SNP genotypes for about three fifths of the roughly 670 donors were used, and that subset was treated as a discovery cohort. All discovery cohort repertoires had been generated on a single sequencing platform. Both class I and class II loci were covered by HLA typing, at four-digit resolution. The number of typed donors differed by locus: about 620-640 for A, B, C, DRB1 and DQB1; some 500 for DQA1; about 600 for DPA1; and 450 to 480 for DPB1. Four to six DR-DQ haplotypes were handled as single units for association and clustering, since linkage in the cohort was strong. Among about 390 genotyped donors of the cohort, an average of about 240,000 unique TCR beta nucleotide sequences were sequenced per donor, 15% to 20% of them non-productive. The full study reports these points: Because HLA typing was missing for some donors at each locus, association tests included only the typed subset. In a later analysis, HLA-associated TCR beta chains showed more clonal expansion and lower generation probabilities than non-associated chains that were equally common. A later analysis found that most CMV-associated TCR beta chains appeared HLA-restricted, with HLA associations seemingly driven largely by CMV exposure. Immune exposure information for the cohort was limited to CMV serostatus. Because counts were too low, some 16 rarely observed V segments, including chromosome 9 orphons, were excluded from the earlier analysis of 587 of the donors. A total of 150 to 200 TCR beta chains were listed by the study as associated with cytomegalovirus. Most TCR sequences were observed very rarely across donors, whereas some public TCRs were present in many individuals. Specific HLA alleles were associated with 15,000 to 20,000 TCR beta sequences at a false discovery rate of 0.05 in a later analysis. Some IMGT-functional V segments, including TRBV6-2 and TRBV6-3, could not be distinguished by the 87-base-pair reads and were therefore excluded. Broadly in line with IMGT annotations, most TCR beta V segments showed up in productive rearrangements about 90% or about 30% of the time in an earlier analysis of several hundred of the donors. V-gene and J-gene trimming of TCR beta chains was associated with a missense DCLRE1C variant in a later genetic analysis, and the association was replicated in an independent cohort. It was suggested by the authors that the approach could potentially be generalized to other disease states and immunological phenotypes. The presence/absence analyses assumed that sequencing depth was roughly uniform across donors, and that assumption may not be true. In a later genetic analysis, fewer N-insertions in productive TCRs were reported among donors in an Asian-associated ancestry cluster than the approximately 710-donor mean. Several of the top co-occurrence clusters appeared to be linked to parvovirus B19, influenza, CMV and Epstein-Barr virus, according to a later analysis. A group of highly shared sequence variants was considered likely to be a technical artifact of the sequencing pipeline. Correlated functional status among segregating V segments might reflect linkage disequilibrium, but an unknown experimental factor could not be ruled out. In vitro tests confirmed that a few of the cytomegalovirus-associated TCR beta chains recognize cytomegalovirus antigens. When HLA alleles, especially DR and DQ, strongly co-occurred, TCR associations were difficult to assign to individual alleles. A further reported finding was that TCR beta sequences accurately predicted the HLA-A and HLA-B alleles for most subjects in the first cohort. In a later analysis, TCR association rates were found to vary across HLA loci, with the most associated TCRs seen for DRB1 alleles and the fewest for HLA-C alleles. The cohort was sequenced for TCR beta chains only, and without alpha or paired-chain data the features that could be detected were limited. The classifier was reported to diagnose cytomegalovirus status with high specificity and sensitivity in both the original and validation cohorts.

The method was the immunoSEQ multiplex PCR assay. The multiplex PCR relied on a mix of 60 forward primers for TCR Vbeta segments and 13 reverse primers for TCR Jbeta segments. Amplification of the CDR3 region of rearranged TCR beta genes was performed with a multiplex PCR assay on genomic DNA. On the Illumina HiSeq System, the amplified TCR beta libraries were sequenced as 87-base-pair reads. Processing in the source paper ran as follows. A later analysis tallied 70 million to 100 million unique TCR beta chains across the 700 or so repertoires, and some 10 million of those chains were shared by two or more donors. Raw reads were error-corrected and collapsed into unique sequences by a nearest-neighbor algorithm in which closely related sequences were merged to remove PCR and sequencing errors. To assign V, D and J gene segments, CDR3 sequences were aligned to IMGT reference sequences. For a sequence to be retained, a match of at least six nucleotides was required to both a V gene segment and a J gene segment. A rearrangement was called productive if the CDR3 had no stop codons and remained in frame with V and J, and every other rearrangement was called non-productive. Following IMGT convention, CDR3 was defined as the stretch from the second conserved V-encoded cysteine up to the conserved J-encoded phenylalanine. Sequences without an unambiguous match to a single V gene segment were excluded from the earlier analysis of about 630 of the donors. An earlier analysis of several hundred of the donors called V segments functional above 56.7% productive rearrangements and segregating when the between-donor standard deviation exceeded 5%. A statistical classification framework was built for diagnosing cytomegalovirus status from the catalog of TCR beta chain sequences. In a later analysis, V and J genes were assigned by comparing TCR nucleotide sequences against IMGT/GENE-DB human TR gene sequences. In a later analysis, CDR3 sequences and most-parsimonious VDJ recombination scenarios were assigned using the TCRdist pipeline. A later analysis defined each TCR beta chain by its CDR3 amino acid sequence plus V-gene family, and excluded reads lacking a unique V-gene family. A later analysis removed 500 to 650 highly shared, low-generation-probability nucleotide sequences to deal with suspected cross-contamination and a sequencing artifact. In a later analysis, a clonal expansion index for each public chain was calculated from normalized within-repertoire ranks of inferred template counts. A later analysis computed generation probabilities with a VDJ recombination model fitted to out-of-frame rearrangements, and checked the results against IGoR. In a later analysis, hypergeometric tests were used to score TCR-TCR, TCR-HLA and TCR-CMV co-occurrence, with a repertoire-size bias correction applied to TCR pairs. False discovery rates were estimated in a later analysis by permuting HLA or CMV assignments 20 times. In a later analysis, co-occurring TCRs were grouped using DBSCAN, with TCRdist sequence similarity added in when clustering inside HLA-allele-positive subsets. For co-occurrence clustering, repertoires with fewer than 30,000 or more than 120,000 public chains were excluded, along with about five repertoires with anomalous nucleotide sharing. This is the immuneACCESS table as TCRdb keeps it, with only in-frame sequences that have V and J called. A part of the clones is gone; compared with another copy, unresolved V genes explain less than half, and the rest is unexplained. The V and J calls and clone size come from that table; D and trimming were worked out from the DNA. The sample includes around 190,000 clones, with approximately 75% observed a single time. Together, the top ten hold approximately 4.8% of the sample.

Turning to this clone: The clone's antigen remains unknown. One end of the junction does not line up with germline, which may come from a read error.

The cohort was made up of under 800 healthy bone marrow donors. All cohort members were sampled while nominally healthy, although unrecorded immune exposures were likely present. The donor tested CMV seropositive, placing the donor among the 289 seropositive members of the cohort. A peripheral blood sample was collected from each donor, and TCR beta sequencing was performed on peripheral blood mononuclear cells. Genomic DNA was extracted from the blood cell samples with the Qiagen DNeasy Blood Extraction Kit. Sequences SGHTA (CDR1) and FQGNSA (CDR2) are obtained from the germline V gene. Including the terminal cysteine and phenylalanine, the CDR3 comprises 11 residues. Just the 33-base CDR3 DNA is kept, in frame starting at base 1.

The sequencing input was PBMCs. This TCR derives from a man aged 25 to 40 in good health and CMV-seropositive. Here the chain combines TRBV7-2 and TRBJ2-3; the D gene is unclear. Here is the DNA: TGTGCCAGCAGCTTAGCAGGTCGACCGCGGTTT. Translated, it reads CASSLAGRPRF.